This TCR beta chain is drawn from a study of post-analysis software for immune sequencing data. Study summary: Relapsing-remitting, secondary progressive and progressive-relapsing forms of multiple sclerosis all featured among disease courses. General study points: Higher frequency in patients than in controls was seen for roughly five TRBV segments, with TRBV5-6, TRBV5-1 and TRBV20-1 among them. The authors found that F measure strongly co-clustered same-batch samples. Patients with multiple sclerosis recorded significantly lower normalized Chao1 diversity than controls, the study found.

The library was made from cDNA and included unique molecular identifiers. TCRdb re-called the PCR reads through MiXCR, storing one row per CDR3 protein. This sample has under 200,000 distinct CDR3 sequences, with over 25% found just once. Deletions cut 2 bases from V and 1 base from J, with 8 bases between. Germline V gene data show CDR1 as MNHNY and CDR2 as SVGAGI (reference sequence). The CDR3 is made up of 14 amino acids. Details on this clonotype: Its target is unknown.

The clonotype was recovered from a girl aged 2 to 17 with multiple sclerosis. The chain combines TRBV6-6 with TRBJ1-1; tentatively, D is TRBD1 (5 bases). The sequenced sample consisted of blood. The chain's CDR3 is CASSYQGKNTEAFF. CDR3 DNA: TGTGCCAGCAGTTACCAGGGAAAGAACACTGAAGCTTTCTTT.